This TCR beta chain was observed in a study of T-cell reconstitution after alpha-beta-depleted transplantation in children. The TCRbeta library was prepared with unique molecular identifiers. TCRdb called the PCR reads again in MiXCR, with one record for every CDR3 protein. The sample holds 250,000 to 300,000 distinct CDR3 sequences, less than 9.5% seen once. This clonotype was recorded many times. Its cognate antigen is unknown. Study findings and constraints: Newly made T cells mostly supplied T-cell counts and diversity one year after transplant. After transplant, high TCRbeta diversity at day 60 in some patients arose from surviving recipient T cells and thymic progenitors. Several hundred rapidly expanded clones from non-depleted graft cells reportedly supplied alpha-beta T cells about two months post-transplant.

Between the trimmed V and J ends, which lost 5 bases and 5 bases, there was a span of 17 bases. Per germline, CDR1 MNHEY and CDR2 SVGEGT. The CDR3 is 15 residues long. The V and J genes are TRBV6-2 or TRBV6-3 and TRBJ2-3; tentatively, D is TRBD1 or TRBD2 (5 bases each). This TCR derives from a female patient between 2 and 10 years old who had a stem cell transplant for Fanconi anemia, so the T cells may come from the graft donor. The sample consisted of peripheral blood, taken 360 days after TCRalphabeta/CD19-depleted stem cell transplant. CDR3 bases: TGTGCCAGCAGTCCCCGGGAAGGGGTCATAGATACGCAGTATTTT. This translates into CASSPREGVIDTQYF.